Each of the 26 T cell receptor beta chains below was sequenced from the same sample in a study of blood T cell repertoires in COVID-19. Here immunoSEQ multiplex PCR was the method, and the copy in TCRdb shows in-frame clones only, minus some. Seen here are 250,000 to 350,000 clones, around 87% observed once, and the top ten hold 3.5% to 4.5%. The source material was PBMCs or T cells enriched from blood (not recorded which). These receptors were taken from a woman between 18 and 29 years old with acute COVID-19.

The table lists this clone with a few counts. The J gene is TRBJ2-7, the V gene TRBV25-1; 11 nucleotides line up with TRBD1. In germline, CDR1 is MGHDK, CDR2 SYGVNS. CDR3 length equals 12 residues. The V gene end was trimmed by 6 bases and the J gene end by 6 bases; junction bases not matched to a gene: 1. The CDR3 sequence is CASRDRGLEQYF. DNA of the CDR3: TGTGCCAGCAGGGACAGGGGGCTCGAGCAGTACTTC.

The chain carries TRBV18 and TRBJ2-1; 7 bases are shared with TRBD2. V gave up 2 bases and J gave up 4 bases; unmatched junction bases: 5. CDR3 length: 15 residues. Germline values: CDR1 KGHSH, CDR2 LQKENI. The DNA for the CDR3 is TGTGCCAGCTCACCAGCGGGAGTTCAGTACAATGAGCAGTTCTTC. It specifies CASSPAGVQYNEQFF.

J is TRBJ2-7 and V is TRBV11-3; a possible D gene is TRBD2 (6 bases). CDR1 and CDR2 from the germline V gene are SGHNT and YENEEA. V dropped 0 bases and J dropped 9 bases, with 18 bases sitting between them. The CDR3 totals 15 residues. The CDR3 region is CASSLDGGAQSLQYF. CDR3 bases: TGTGCCAGCAGCTTAGATGGCGGGGCCCAATCCCTGCAGTACTTC.

J is TRBJ2-3 and V is TRBV5-8, with TRBD2 matching over 10 bases. J gave up 3 bases and V 8 bases, and 9 bases lay outside the gene matches. The CDR3 sequence is 15 residues long. Germline CDR1 is SGHTS and CDR2 is YDEGEE. The CDR3 is CARGLAGEETDTQYF. CDR3 bases: TGTGCCAGGGGTCTAGCGGGAGAAGAGACAGATACGCAGTATTTT.

This chain joins TRBV3-1 (or the pseudogene TRBV3-2) and TRBJ1-6; no firm D call. This CDR3 is built from 15 residues. Germline CDR1 and CDR2: LGHDT and YNNKEL (reference sequence). V shed 0 bases and J shed 9 bases, with 12 bases lying between them. DNA for the CDR3: TGTGCCAGCAGCCAAGATCCCGTAAGAGGTTCACCCCTCCACTTT. Residues: CASSQDPVRGSPLHF.

V usage is TRBV6-6 and J usage is TRBJ2-2, with D possibly matching TRBD2 (5 bases). Trimming left V 5 bases short and J 3 bases short, with 22 bases between. CDR1 MNHNY and CDR2 SVGAGI come from the germline V gene (reference sequence). The CDR3 covers 18 residues. The CDR3 spells CASSPRGPLWGYTGELFF. The CDR3 DNA reads TGTGCCAGCAGTCCCCGCGGGCCCCTGTGGGGATACACCGGGGAGCTGTTTTTT.

The rearrangement links TRBV24-1 to TRBJ2-1; a weak D match, TRBD1 (5 bases). This CDR3 contains 11 residues. Germline-derived CDR1 and CDR2 are KGHDR and SFDVKD. V was clipped by 9 bases and J by 5 bases, with 7 bases between them. CDR3 sequence: CATAGNNEQFF. In nucleotides, the CDR3 is TGTGCCACCGCAGGGAACAATGAGCAGTTCTTC.

The CDR3 bases are TGTGCCAGCAGTTTGGACACAAATCAGCCCCAGCATTTT. It is translated as CASSLDTNQPQHF. The chain joins TRBV2 to TRBJ1-5; tentatively, D is TRBD1 (5 bases). This CDR3 has 13 residues. Trimming pared 5 bases from V and 4 bases from J, leaving 9 bases between. Per the germline V gene, CDR1 is SNHLY and CDR2 is FYNNEI.

J is TRBJ2-1 and V is TRBV14; 8 bases are a match to TRBD2. The V gene end was trimmed by 5 bases and the J gene end by 3 bases; junction bases not matched to a gene: 6. Germline assignment: CDR1 SGHDN and CDR2 FVKESK. This CDR3 is 15 amino acids long. CDR3 amino acids: CASSRTGRVYNEQFF. CDR3 nucleotides: TGTGCCAGCAGCAGGACCGGGAGGGTCTACAATGAGCAGTTCTTC.

The rearrangement links TRBV19 to TRBJ2-5, with TRBD2 matching over 8 bases. Losses at the gene ends were 2 bases for V and 2 bases for J; bases not matched to a gene: 4. The CDR3 runs to 15 residues. The germline V gene encodes CDR1 LNHDA and CDR2 SQIVND (reference sequence). The CDR3 DNA reads TGTGCCAGTAGTATAAGCGGGAGTTATCAAGAGACCCAGTACTTC. Translating gives CASSISGSYQETQYF.

The chain combines TRBV28 with TRBJ2-7; 8 nucleotides line up with TRBD1. The germline V gene has CDR1 MDHEN and CDR2 SYDVKM. The junction had 3 bases not matched to a gene; V was cut back by 6 bases and J by 2 bases. CDR3 length: 13 residues. The chain's CDR3 is CASREGQAYEQYF. CDR3 in DNA: TGTGCCAGCAGGGAGGGACAGGCCTACGAGCAGTACTTC.

The chain carries TRBV19 and TRBJ1-5, with a weak D call TRBD1 (5 bases). Germline V lookup: CDR1 LNHDA, CDR2 SQIVND (reference sequence). This CDR3 comprises 13 residues. The V end lost 3 bases, the J end lost 4 bases, and 7 bases lay between the germline ends. CDR3 nucleotides: TGTGCCAGTAGTATTCGACAGAATCAGCCCCAGCATTTT. Amino acids: CASSIRQNQPQHF.

In its sample, this clone was seen a few times. V and J are TRBV2 and TRBJ1-5; tentatively, D is TRBD1 (6 bases). The CDR3 loop spans 14 amino acids. Germline V gene data show CDR1 as SNHLY and CDR2 as FYNNEI. With 7 bases removed from V and 0 bases from J, the gap between germline ends came to 10 bases. The CDR3 sequence is CASTRTDSNQPQHF. DNA of the CDR3: TGTGCCAGCACCCGGACAGATAGCAATCAGCCCCAGCATTTT.

The chain links TRBV7-9 to TRBJ2-3, with D possibly TRBD1 on 6 matching bases. The length of the CDR3 is 17 residues. V shed 2 bases and J shed 2 bases, with 17 bases lying between them. In germline, CDR1 is SEHNR, CDR2 FQNEAQ (reference sequence). The CDR3 DNA is TGTGCCAGCAGCTTACCCGGACAGAGCTTATCCACAGATACGCAGTATTTT. Protein sequence: CASSLPGQSLSTDTQYF. Full variable domain (remainder filled in from reference TRBV7-9 and TRBJ2-3): DTGVSQNPRHKITKRGQNVTFRCDPISEHNRLYWYRQTLGQGPEFLTYFQNEAQLEKSRLLSDRFSAERPKGSFSTLEIQRTEQGDSAMYLCASSLPGQSLSTDTQYFGPGTRLTVL.

The chain links TRBV6-2 or TRBV6-3 to TRBJ2-7; TRBD2 agrees at 10 bases. The CDR3 is made up of 16 amino acids. The trim removed 5 bases at V and 2 bases at J, leaving 9 bases unmatched. The germline gives CDR1 MNHEY, CDR2 SVGEGT. CDR3 in DNA: TGTGCCAGCAGTCCCCGGACTAGCGGACTTACCTACGAGCAGTACTTC. It translates to CASSPRTSGLTYEQYF.

This chain links TRBV6-5 with TRBJ2-7; tentatively, D is TRBD1 (6 bases). Trimming pared 7 bases from V and 2 bases from J, leaving 15 bases between. Germline V gene data show CDR1 as MNHEY and CDR2 as SVGAGI. The CDR3 runs to 14 residues. The CDR3 sequence is CASILQGGPYEQYF. CDR3 DNA sequence: TGTGCCAGCATCCTACAGGGCGGCCCCTACGAGCAGTACTTC.

The chain employs TRBV28 and TRBJ1-2, with 8 bases matching TRBD1. The CDR3 is made up of 15 amino acids. The V and J ends lost 5 bases and 4 bases, in that order; junction bases with no gene match: 9. Germline lookup yields CDR1 MDHEN and CDR2 SYDVKM. CDR3 DNA: TGTGCCAGCAGTCCAAGGGACAGGCCGTCCTATGGCTACACCTTC. It translates to CASSPRDRPSYGYTF.

This rearrangement joins TRBV6-6 to TRBJ2-7, with 7 bases lining up with TRBD1. Germline values: CDR1 MNHNY, CDR2 SVGAGI (reference sequence). V dropped 5 bases and J dropped 0; count of bases not matched to a gene: 7. The CDR3 is 15 residues long. CDR3 protein: CASSRSGQSSYEQYF. CDR3 DNA: TGTGCCAGCAGTCGATCGGGACAGTCCTCCTACGAGCAGTACTTC.

The V gene is TRBV5-1, the J gene TRBJ2-2; TRBD1 matches 8 bases. J gave up 5 bases and V 4 bases, and 13 bases lay outside the gene matches. The germline gives CDR1 SGHRS, CDR2 YFSETQ. The CDR3 is 17 amino acids. The CDR3 DNA follows: TGCGCCAGCAGCCCGATACCCCAGTGGGACAGGACCGGGGAGCTGTTTTTT. Its protein is CASSPIPQWDRTGELFF. The full variable domain, completed using reference TRBV5-1 and TRBJ2-2, is KAGVTQTPRYLIKTRGQQVTLSCSPISGHRSVSWYQQTPGQGLQFLFEYFSETQRNKGNFPGRFSGRQFSNSRSEMNVSTLELGDSALYLCASSPIPQWDRTGELFFGEGSRLTVL.

This sequence joins TRBV28 and TRBJ2-4; TRBD1 is a possible D gene (5 bases). CDR3 length: 15 amino acids. Germline V gives CDR1 MDHEN, CDR2 SYDVKM. V was trimmed by 5 bases and J by 1 base, leaving 12 bases between them. For the CDR3, the DNA is TGTGCCAGCAGTGGGGCAGACTTGGCCAAAAACATTCAGTACTTC. This sequence encodes CASSGADLAKNIQYF.

This sequence joins TRBV6-5 and TRBJ2-1; the D gene is possibly TRBD1 (6 bases). Deletions cut 6 bases from V and 1 base from J, with 10 bases between. Germline-derived CDR1 and CDR2 are MNHEY and SVGAGI. This CDR3 is built from 14 residues. CDR3 sequence reads: CASRDSASYNEQFF. The CDR3 DNA reads TGTGCCAGCAGGGACAGCGCTTCCTACAATGAGCAGTTCTTC.

This clone was seen only a few times. This rearrangement joins TRBV7-6 to TRBJ2-1; D not resolved. The CDR3 spans 14 residues. Deletions cut 0 bases from V and 2 bases from J, with 5 bases between. Germline CDR1 and CDR2: SGHVS and FNYEAQ. CDR3 sequence reads: CASSLAPAYNEQFF. For the CDR3, the DNA is TGTGCCAGCAGCTTAGCGCCGGCCTACAATGAGCAGTTCTTC. Variable domain in full (rest from reference TRBV7-6 and TRBJ2-1): GAGVSQSPRYKVTKRGQDVALRCDPISGHVSLYWYRQALGQGPEFLTYFNYEAQQDKSGLPNDRFSAERPEGSISTLTIQRTEQRDSAMYRCASSLAPAYNEQFFGPGTRLTVL.

Remarks on this clone: Other DNA sequences of this sample code for an identical CDR3. The chain uses TRBV6-5 and TRBJ1-4; weak D call: TRBD1 (5 bases). Between the trimmed V and J ends, which lost 0 bases and 2 bases, there was a span of 7 bases. Per the germline V gene, CDR1 is MNHEY and CDR2 is SVGAGI. This CDR3 spans 15 amino acids. CDR3 amino acids: CASSYSGATNEKLFF. For the CDR3, the DNA is TGTGCCAGCAGTTACTCAGGGGCTACTAATGAAAAACTGTTTTTT.

V and J are TRBV5-1 and TRBJ1-2, with TRBD1 matching 8 bases. Trimming took 4 bases from V and 3 from J; bases not matched to a gene: 5. Germline V lookup: CDR1 SGHRS, CDR2 YFSETQ. The CDR3 runs to 14 residues. The CDR3 protein is CASSQDRGYYGYTF. The CDR3 region has the DNA TGCGCCAGCAGCCAAGACAGGGGCTACTATGGCTACACCTTC. Using reference TRBV5-1 and TRBJ1-2 for the parts outside the CDR3, the full variable domain is KAGVTQTPRYLIKTRGQQVTLSCSPISGHRSVSWYQQTPGQGLQFLFEYFSETQRNKGNFPGRFSGRQFSNSRSEMNVSTLELGDSALYLCASSQDRGYYGYTFGSGTRLTVV.

V gene TRBV29-1 combines with J gene TRBJ2-1; TRBD2 is a possible D gene (5 bases). CDR1 SQVTM and CDR2 ANQGSEA come from the germline V gene. Trimming removed 4 bases at V and 7 bases at J, with 14 bases between. The CDR3 runs 13 residues. CDR3 DNA: TGCAGCGTTGCTCAAGCGGCCGGGAATGAGCAGTTCTTC. This sequence encodes CSVAQAAGNEQFF.

V is TRBV27 and J is TRBJ1-1, with a tentative D call TRBD1 (5 bases). The germline gives CDR1 MNHEY, CDR2 SMNVEV (reference sequence). With 2 bases removed from V and 2 bases from J, the gap between germline ends came to 18 bases. The CDR3 has 17 residues. Here the CDR3 reads CASSLRPHSRANTEAFF. The CDR3, as DNA: TGTGCCAGCAGTTTAAGGCCGCACTCCAGGGCAAACACTGAAGCTTTCTTT.